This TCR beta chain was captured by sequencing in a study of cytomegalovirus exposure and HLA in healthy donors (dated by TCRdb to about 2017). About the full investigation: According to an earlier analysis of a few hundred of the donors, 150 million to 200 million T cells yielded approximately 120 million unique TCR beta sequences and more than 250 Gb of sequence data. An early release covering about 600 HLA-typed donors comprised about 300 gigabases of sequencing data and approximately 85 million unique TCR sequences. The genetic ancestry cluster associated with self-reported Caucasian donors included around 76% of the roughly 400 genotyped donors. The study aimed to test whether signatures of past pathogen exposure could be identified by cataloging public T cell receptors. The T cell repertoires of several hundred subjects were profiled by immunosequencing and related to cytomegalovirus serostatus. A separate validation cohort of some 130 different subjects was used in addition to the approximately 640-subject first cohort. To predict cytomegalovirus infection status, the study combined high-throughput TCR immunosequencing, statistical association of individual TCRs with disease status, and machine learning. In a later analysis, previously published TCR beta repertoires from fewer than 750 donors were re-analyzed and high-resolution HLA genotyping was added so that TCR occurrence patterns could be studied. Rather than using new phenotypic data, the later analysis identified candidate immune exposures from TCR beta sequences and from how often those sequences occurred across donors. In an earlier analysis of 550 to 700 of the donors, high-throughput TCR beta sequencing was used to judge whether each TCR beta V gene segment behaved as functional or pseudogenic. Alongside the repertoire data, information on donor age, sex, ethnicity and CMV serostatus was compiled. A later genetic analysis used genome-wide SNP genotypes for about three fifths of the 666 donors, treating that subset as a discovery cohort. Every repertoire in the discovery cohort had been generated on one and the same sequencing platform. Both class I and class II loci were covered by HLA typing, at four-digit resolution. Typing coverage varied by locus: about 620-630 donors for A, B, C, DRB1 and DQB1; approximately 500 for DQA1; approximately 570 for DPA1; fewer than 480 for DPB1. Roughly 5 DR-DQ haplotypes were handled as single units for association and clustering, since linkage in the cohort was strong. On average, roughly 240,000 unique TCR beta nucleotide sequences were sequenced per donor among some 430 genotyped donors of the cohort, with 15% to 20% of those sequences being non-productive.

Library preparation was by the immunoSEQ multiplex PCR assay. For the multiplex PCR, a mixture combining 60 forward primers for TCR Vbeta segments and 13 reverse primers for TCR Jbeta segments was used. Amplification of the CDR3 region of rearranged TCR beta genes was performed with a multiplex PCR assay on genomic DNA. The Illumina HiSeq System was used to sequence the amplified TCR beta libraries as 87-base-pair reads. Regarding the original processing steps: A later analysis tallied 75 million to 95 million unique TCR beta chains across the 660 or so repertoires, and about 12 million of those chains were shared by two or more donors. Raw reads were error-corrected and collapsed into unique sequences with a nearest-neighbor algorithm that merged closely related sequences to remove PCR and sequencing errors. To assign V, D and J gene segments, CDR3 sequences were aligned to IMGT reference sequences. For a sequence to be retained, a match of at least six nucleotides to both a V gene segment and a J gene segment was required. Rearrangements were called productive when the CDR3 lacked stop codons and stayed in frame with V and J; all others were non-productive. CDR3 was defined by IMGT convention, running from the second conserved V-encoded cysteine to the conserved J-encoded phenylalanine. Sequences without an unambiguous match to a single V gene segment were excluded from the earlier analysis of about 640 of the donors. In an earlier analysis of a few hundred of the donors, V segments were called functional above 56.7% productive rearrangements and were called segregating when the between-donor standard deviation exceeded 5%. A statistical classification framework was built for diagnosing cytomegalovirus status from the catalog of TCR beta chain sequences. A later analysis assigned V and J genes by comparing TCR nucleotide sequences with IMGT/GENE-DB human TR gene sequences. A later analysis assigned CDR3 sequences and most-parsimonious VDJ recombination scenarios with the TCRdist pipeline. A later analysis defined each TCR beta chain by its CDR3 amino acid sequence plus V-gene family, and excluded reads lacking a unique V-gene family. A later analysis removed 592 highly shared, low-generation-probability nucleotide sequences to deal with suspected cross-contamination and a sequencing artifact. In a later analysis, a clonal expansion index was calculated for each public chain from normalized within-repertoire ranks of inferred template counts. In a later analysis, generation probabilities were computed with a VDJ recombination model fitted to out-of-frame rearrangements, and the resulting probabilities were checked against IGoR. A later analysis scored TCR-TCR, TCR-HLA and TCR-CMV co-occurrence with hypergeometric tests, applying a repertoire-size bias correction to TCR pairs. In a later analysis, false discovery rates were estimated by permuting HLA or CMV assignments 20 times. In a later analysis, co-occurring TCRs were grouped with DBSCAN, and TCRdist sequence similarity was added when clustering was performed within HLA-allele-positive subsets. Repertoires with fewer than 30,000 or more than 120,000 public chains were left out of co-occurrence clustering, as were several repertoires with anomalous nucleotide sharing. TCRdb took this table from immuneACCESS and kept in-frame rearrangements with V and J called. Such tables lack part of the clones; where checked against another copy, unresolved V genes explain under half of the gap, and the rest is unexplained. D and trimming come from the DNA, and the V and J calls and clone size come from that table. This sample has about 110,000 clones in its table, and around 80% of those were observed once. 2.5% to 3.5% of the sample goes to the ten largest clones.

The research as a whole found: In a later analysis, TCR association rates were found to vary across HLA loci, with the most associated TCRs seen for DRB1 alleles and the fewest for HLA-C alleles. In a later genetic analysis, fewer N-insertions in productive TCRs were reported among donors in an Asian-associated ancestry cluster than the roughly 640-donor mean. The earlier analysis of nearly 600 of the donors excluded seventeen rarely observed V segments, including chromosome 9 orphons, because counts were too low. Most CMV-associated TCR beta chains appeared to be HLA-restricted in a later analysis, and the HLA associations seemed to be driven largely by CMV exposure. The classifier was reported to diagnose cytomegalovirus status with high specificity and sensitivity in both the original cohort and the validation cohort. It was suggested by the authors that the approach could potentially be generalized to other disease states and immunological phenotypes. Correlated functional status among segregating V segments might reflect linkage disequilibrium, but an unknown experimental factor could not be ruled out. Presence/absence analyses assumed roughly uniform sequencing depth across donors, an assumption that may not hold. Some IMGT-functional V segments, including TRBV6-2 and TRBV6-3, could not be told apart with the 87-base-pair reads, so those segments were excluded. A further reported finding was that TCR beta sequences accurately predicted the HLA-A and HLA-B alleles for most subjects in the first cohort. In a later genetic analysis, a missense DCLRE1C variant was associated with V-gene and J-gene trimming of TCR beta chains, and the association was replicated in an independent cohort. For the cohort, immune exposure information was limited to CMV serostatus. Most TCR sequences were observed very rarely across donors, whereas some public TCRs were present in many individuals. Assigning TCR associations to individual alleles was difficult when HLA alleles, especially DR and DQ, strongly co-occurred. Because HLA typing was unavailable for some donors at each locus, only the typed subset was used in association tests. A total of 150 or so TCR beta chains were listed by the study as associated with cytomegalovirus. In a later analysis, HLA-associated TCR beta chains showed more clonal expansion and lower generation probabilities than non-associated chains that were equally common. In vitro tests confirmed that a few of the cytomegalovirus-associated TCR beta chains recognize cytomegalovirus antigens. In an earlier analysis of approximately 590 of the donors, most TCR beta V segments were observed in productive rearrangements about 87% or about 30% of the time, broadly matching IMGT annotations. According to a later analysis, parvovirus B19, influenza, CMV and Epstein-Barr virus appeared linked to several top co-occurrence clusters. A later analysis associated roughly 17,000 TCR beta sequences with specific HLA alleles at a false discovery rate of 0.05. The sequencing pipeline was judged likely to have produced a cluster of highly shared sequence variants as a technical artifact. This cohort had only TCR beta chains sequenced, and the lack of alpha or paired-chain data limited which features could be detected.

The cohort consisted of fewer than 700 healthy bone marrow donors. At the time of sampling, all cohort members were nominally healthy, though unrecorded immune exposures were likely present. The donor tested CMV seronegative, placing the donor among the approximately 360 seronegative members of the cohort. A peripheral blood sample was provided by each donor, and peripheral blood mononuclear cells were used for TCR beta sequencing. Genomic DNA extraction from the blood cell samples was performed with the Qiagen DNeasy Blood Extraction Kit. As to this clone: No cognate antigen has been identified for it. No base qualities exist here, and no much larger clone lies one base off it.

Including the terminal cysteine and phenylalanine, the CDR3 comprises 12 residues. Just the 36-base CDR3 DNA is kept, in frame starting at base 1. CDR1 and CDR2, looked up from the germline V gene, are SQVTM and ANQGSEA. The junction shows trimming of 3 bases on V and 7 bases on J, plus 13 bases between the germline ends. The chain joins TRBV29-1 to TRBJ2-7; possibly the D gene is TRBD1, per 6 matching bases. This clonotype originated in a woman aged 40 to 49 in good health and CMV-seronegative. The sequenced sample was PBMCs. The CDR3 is CSVEVRGGEQYF. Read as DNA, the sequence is TGCAGCGTTGAGGTCAGGGGCGGGGAGCAGTACTTC.